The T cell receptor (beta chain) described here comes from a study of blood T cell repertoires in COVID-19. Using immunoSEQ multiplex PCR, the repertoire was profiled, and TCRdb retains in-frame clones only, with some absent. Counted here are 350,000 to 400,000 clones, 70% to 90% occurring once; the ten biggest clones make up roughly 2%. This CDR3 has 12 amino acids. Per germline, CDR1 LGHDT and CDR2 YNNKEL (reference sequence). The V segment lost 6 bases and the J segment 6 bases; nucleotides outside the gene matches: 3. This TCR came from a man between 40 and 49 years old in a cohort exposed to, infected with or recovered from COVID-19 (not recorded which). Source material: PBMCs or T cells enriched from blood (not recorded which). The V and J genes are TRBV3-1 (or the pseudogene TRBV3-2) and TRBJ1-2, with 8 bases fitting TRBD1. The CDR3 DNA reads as TGTGCCAGCAGAATGACAGGGGATGGCTACACCTTC. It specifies CASRMTGDGYTF.